This T cell receptor beta chain was sequenced during a study of cytomegalovirus exposure and HLA in healthy donors (dated by TCRdb to 2016 to 2017). About the study as a whole: In an earlier analysis of 587 of the donors, approximately 260 Gb of sequence data and 90 million to 130 million unique TCR beta sequences from about 179 million T cells were reported. A later genetic analysis took genome-wide SNP genotypes for about 60% of the roughly 670 donors and used that subset as a discovery cohort. Besides the first cohort of more than 650 subjects, a separate validation cohort made up of over 95 different subjects was used. Across under 500 genotyped donors of the cohort, an average of approximately 220,000 unique TCR beta nucleotide sequences per donor were sequenced, and roughly 20% of those sequences were non-productive. The study used immunosequencing to profile the T cell repertoires of several hundred subjects and linked those repertoires to cytomegalovirus serostatus. The genetic ancestry cluster associated with self-reported Caucasian donors included around 76% of the roughly 390 genotyped donors. In a later analysis, previously published TCR beta repertoires from hundreds of donors were re-analyzed and high-resolution HLA genotyping was added so that TCR occurrence patterns could be studied. To predict cytomegalovirus infection status, the study brought together high-throughput TCR immunosequencing, statistical association of individual TCRs with disease status, and machine learning. Donor age, sex, ethnicity and CMV serostatus were collected together with the repertoire data. Every discovery cohort repertoire had been produced on one sequencing platform. In an earlier analysis of about 590 of the donors, high-throughput TCR beta sequencing was used to judge whether each TCR beta V gene segment behaved as functional or pseudogenic. Both class I and class II loci were covered by HLA typing, at four-digit resolution. A handful of DR-DQ haplotypes were treated as single units for association and clustering because of strong linkage in the cohort. The aim of the study was to test whether cataloging public T cell receptors could identify signatures of past pathogen exposure. Typing coverage differed by locus: A, B, C, DRB1 and DQB1 were typed in about 620-630 donors, DQA1 in about 550, DPA1 in 600 to 610, and DPB1 in about 450. Rather than using new phenotypic data, the later analysis identified candidate immune exposures from TCR beta sequences and from how often those sequences occurred across donors. About 300 gigabases of sequencing data and approximately 85 million unique TCR sequences were included in an early release covering around 650 HLA-typed donors.

The paper as a whole reports these results and caveats: Because counts were too low, roughly 18 rarely observed V segments, including chromosome 9 orphons, were left out of the earlier analysis of about 620 of the donors. In a later analysis, TCR association rates were found to vary across HLA loci, with the most associated TCRs seen for DRB1 alleles and the fewest for HLA-C alleles. Assigning TCR associations to individual alleles was difficult when HLA alleles, especially DR and DQ, strongly co-occurred. The 87-base-pair reads could not distinguish some IMGT-functional V segments, including TRBV6-2 and TRBV6-3, so those segments were excluded. The only immune exposure information available for the cohort was CMV serostatus. In both the original and validation cohorts, the classifier was reported to diagnose cytomegalovirus status with high specificity and sensitivity. V-gene and J-gene trimming of TCR beta chains was associated with a missense DCLRE1C variant in a later genetic analysis, and the association was replicated in an independent cohort. A later analysis associated approximately 17,000 TCR beta sequences with specific HLA alleles at a false discovery rate of 0.05. A total of about 180 TCR beta chains were listed by the study as associated with cytomegalovirus. According to a later genetic analysis, donors in an Asian-associated ancestry cluster had fewer N-insertions in productive TCRs than the roughly 670-donor mean. According to a later analysis, parvovirus B19, influenza, CMV and Epstein-Barr virus appeared linked to several top co-occurrence clusters. In vitro tests confirmed that a few of the cytomegalovirus-associated TCR beta chains recognize cytomegalovirus antigens. In an earlier analysis of fewer than 750 of the donors, most TCR beta V segments were observed in productive rearrangements about 90% or about 30% of the time, broadly matching IMGT annotations. Roughly uniform sequencing depth across donors was assumed in presence/absence analyses, although this assumption may not hold. The authors suggested that the approach could potentially be extended to other disease states and immunological phenotypes. A cluster of highly shared sequence variants was judged likely to represent a technical artifact of the sequencing pipeline. Linkage disequilibrium might explain the correlated functional status among segregating V segments, but an unknown experimental factor could not be ruled out. In a later analysis, HLA-associated TCR beta chains were found to be more clonally expanded and to have lower generation probabilities than equally common non-associated chains. The cohort was sequenced for TCR beta chains only, and without alpha or paired-chain data the features that could be detected were limited. A further reported finding was that TCR beta sequences accurately predicted the HLA-A and HLA-B alleles for most subjects in the first cohort. Because HLA typing was unavailable for some donors at each locus, only the typed subset was used in association tests. Most TCR sequences were seen in very few donors, while some public TCRs were found in many individuals. In a later analysis, most CMV-associated TCR beta chains were found to appear HLA-restricted, with HLA associations seemingly driven largely by CMV exposure.

A remark on this clone: The antigen it binds to is not known. Per-base qualities were not stored, and no clone one base away is much larger.

The library was produced with the immunoSEQ multiplex PCR assay. A mixture of 60 forward primers for TCR Vbeta segments and 13 reverse primers for TCR Jbeta segments was used in the multiplex PCR. Amplification of the CDR3 region of rearranged TCR beta genes was performed with a multiplex PCR assay on genomic DNA. Amplified TCR beta libraries were sequenced as 87-base-pair reads on the Illumina HiSeq System. Concerning the study's data processing: Across the roughly 670 repertoires, a later analysis counted 80 million or so unique TCR beta chains, some 11 million of which were shared by at least two donors. To remove PCR and sequencing errors, raw reads were error-corrected and collapsed into unique sequences using a nearest-neighbor algorithm that merged closely related sequences. Alignment of CDR3 sequences to IMGT reference sequences was used to assign V, D and J gene segments. For a sequence to be retained, at least a six-nucleotide match to both a V gene segment and a J gene segment was required. A rearrangement was called productive if the CDR3 had no stop codons and remained in frame with V and J, and every other rearrangement was called non-productive. Following IMGT convention, CDR3 was defined as the stretch from the second conserved V-encoded cysteine up to the conserved J-encoded phenylalanine. The earlier analysis of about 590 of the donors excluded sequences that lacked an unambiguous match to a single V gene segment. An earlier analysis of a few hundred of the donors called V segments functional above 56.7% productive rearrangements and segregating when the between-donor standard deviation exceeded 5%. A statistical classification framework was built for diagnosing cytomegalovirus status from the catalog of TCR beta chain sequences. In a later analysis, V and J genes were assigned by comparing TCR nucleotide sequences against IMGT/GENE-DB human TR gene sequences. Using the TCRdist pipeline, a later analysis assigned CDR3 sequences along with most-parsimonious VDJ recombination scenarios. In a later analysis, every TCR beta chain was defined by the combination of its CDR3 amino acid sequence and its V-gene family, and reads without a unique V-gene family were dropped. As a way to deal with suspected cross-contamination and a sequencing artifact, a later analysis dropped over 550 nucleotide sequences that were highly shared and had low generation probability. For each public chain, a later analysis derived a clonal expansion index from normalized ranks of inferred template counts within each repertoire. Generation probabilities in a later analysis came from a VDJ recombination model fitted to out-of-frame rearrangements, and those results were checked against IGoR. Hypergeometric tests were used in a later analysis to score TCR-TCR, TCR-HLA and TCR-CMV co-occurrence, with a repertoire-size bias correction applied to the TCR pairs. To estimate false discovery rates, a later analysis permuted the HLA or CMV assignments 20 times. A later analysis grouped co-occurring TCRs with DBSCAN, adding TCRdist sequence similarity when clustering within HLA-allele-positive subsets. Repertoires with fewer than 30,000 or more than 120,000 public chains, plus five repertoires with anomalous nucleotide sharing, were excluded from co-occurrence clustering. TCRdb took this table from immuneACCESS and kept in-frame rearrangements with V and J called. Such tables lack part of the clones; where checked against another copy, unresolved V genes explain under half of the gap, and the rest is unexplained. That table is the source of V, J and clone size, and D and trimming were worked out from the DNA. This sample has 150,000 to 200,000 clones in its table, and 71% of those were observed once. About 1.6% of the sample goes to the ten largest clones.

For CDR1 and CDR2, the germline V gene lists SGHRS and YFSETQ. The CDR3 sequence holds 12 residues, the cysteine and phenylalanine included. Here the CDR3 DNA is all that survives: 36 bases in frame from base 1. The junction carries 8 bases between V and J, which are trimmed by 0 bases and 8 bases respectively. The cohort was made up of 650 to 700 healthy bone marrow donors. All cohort members were sampled while nominally healthy, although unrecorded immune exposures were likely present. The donor tested CMV seronegative, placing the donor among the 350 or so seronegative members of the cohort. A peripheral blood sample was provided by each donor, and peripheral blood mononuclear cells were used for TCR beta sequencing. The Qiagen DNeasy Blood Extraction Kit was used to extract genomic DNA from the blood cell samples.

The rearranged segments are TRBV5-1 and TRBJ1-2; no D gene can be assigned with confidence. Sequenced material: PBMCs. The source is a girl between 10 and 17 years old in good health and CMV-seronegative. This receptor carries the CDR3 CASSLDAVGYTF. The bases read TGCGCCAGCAGCTTGGATGCGGTAGGCTACACCTTC.